The T cell receptor beta chain described here comes from a study of T cell repertoires in cytomegalovirus infection. Study results and limitations: Dominant in the ex vivo response were TCR beta clonotypes restricted by HLA-C and specific for CMV.

This clonotype was counted at least ten times. What it recognizes is unknown. MiXCR, applied by TCRdb to the reads, yields one record per CDR3 protein. The table shows tens of thousands of distinct CDR3 sequences, with around 20% occurring only once. This sequence originates from a human donor in good health (CMV status not recorded). Some clones in this sample may be carry-over from other donors' samples. Sequencing was performed on CD8+ T cells from cultured PBMCs, taken from culture after CMV antigen stimulation.

CDR3 DNA sequence: TGCGCCAGCAGCCAAGGGTCCGGCGGATCCTACGAGCAGTACTTC. Translating it yields CASSQGSGGSYEQYF. This chain uses TRBV4-3 with TRBJ2-7; no definite D call. This CDR3 is 15 amino acids long. V was cut by 1 base and J by 1 base, with 11 bases left in between. Germline lookup yields CDR1 LGHNA and CDR2 YSLEER.